These 25 T cell receptor beta chains were all obtained from the same sample, sequenced in a study of T cells expressing NK-cell markers. After re-calling the 5' RACE reads, TCRdb lists one entry per CDR3 protein, DNA absent. This repertoire includes about 140,000 distinct CDR3 sequences. The material sequenced was blood T cells: a sorted CD56 or NKG2C T cell subset, CD4+ or CD8+ T cells, or bulk PBMC T cells (not recorded which). The receptors were sampled from a man between 18 and 29 years old in good health.

The rearrangement links TRBV7-9 to TRBJ2-3; TCRdb outputs TRBD1, but without DNA this stays unchecked. The CDR3 sequence is 16 residues long. Germline-derived CDR1 and CDR2 are SEHNR and FQNEAQ (reference sequence). CDR3 sequence reads: CASSLEGNLLSDTQYF.

Here the CDR3 reads CASSGGRNQPQHF. The rearrangement joins TRBV10-2 to TRBJ1-5. The CDR3 is made up of 13 amino acids. From germline, CDR1 is WSHSY and CDR2 SAAADI.

The chain employs TRBV12-3 or TRBV12-4 and TRBJ1-3. The CDR3 extends over 16 amino acids. The CDR3 here is CASSLWSQLTGNTIYF.

The rearrangement uses TRBV6-5 and TRBJ2-1; TCRdb indicates TRBD2, and absent DNA this call remains unverified. CDR1 MNHEY and CDR2 SVGAGI come from the germline V gene. CDR3 length: 17 residues. CDR3 loop: CASSYQGLAGIFDEQFF.

This chain uses TRBV7-2 with TRBJ2-3; TCRdb selects TRBD1, and the lack of DNA leaves this call unchecked. The CDR3 length is 15 residues. Germline V CDR1 and CDR2: SGHTA, FQGNSA. CDR3 residues: CASRAYDSRTDTQYF.

The chain joins TRBV27 to TRBJ2-3. Germline V lookup: CDR1 MNHEY, CDR2 SMNVEV (reference sequence). The CDR3 loop spans 17 amino acids. The CDR3 here is CASSFSTRHVNTDTQYF.

V gene TRBV12-3 or TRBV12-4 combines with J gene TRBJ2-2; absent DNA, TCRdb's TRBD1 call cannot be checked. The CDR3 totals 15 residues. The CDR3 reads CASRAAGVEAGELFF.

The J gene is TRBJ1-4, the V gene TRBV5-6; TCRdb lists TRBD1, though no DNA is available to test this call. There are 15 residues in the CDR3. CDR1 is SGHDT and CDR2 is YYEEEE in the germline V gene. CDR3 residues: CASSLKTANNEKLFF.

This chain connects TRBV7-9 to TRBJ2-1; TCRdb outputs TRBD2, but without DNA this stays unchecked. Germline CDR1 is SEHNR and CDR2 is FQNEAQ (reference sequence). The CDR3 extends over 14 amino acids. CDR3 loop: CASKGTSGNNEQFF.

The chain recombines TRBV12-3 or TRBV12-4 with TRBJ2-4; the TCRdb D gene call, TRBD1, has no DNA to confirm it. The CDR3 spans 14 residues. The CDR3 here is CASSLLGPMDIQYF.

CDR3 region: CASSQWDSEEVNTEAFF. The rearrangement uses TRBV4-2 and TRBJ1-1; TCRdb returns TRBD1, unconfirmable since there is no DNA. The CDR3 totals 17 residues. In germline, CDR1 is LGHNA, CDR2 YNFKEQ.

This sequence joins TRBV19 and TRBJ2-5; the TRBD2 assignment by TCRdb is unverifiable without DNA. In germline, CDR1 is LNHDA, CDR2 SQIVND (reference sequence). The CDR3 has 17 residues. CDR3 region: CASSIFPPRSVEETQYF.

CDR3 sequence reads: CASSTGQGGETQYF. The chain uses TRBV5-5 and TRBJ2-5; TCRdb outputs TRBD1, but without DNA this stays unchecked. The CDR3 is 14 residues long. Germline CDR1 and CDR2: SGHKS and YYEKEE (reference sequence).

The chain has TRBV21-1 and TRBJ2-7; TCRdb proposes TRBD1, but this gene call is untestable without DNA. TRBV21-1 constitutes a pseudogene. The CDR3 is made up of 16 amino acids. This CDR3 reads CASSMQYRDRDYEQYF.

The chain is built from TRBV3-1 and TRBJ2-5. CDR3 size: 14 residues. Germline CDR1 and CDR2: LGHDT and YNNKEL (reference sequence). The CDR3 is CASSQDRGMETQYF.

The chain has TRBV4-1 and TRBJ2-2; TCRdb's assignment of TRBD2 cannot be checked, as there is no DNA. CDR3 length: 19 residues. Per the germline V gene, CDR1 is MGHRA and CDR2 is YSYEKL. This CDR3 reads CASSPAGGGRLENTGELFF.

The V call is TRBV27, the J call TRBJ1-3; TCRdb names TRBD1, which stays unverified in the absence of DNA. The CDR3 spans 15 residues. Per germline, CDR1 MNHEY and CDR2 SMNVEV (reference sequence). This CDR3 is CASGIQGSSGNTIYF.

This sequence joins TRBV11-3 and TRBJ2-1; without DNA, the TCRdb call of TRBD1 cannot be checked. Germline V lookup: CDR1 SGHNT, CDR2 YENEEA. The CDR3 covers 14 residues. CDR3 region: CASSPPTGGDEQFF.

This rearrangement joins TRBV7-9 to TRBJ1-2; the D call of TRBD1 rests on TCRdb alone, since no DNA is present to check it. Germline V lookup: CDR1 SEHNR, CDR2 FQNEAQ (reference sequence). The CDR3 has 14 amino acids. The CDR3 sequence: CASSLGSTPYGYTF.

The V and J genes are TRBV20-1 and TRBJ2-2. Germline V gene sequence: CDR1 DFQATT, CDR2 SNEGSKA (reference sequence). The CDR3 length is 13 residues. CDR3 loop: CSARAVNTGELFF.

The chain couples TRBV27 to TRBJ2-4; TCRdb's D call of TRBD1 is untestable without DNA. CDR1 is MNHEY and CDR2 is SMNVEV in the germline V gene (reference sequence). The CDR3 has 14 residues. CDR3 amino acids: CASSQDRGKNIQYF.

The CDR3 loop reads CASSLEQGGDNEQFF. This chain joins TRBV5-1 and TRBJ2-1; TCRdb outputs TRBD1, but without DNA this stays unchecked. Germline V gene sequence: CDR1 SGHRS, CDR2 YFSETQ. The CDR3 extends over 15 amino acids.

The V call is TRBV29-1, the J call TRBJ2-1; the TRBD1 assignment by TCRdb is unverifiable without DNA. Per the germline V gene, CDR1 is SQVTM and CDR2 is ANQGSEA. The CDR3 is made up of 14 amino acids. The CDR3 sequence is CSVANRDDYNEQFF.

The chain is built from TRBV28 and TRBJ2-3. This CDR3 has 15 residues. Germline CDR1 MDHEN, CDR2 SYDVKM. CDR3: CATGFGGSSTDTQYF.

The rearrangement joins TRBV13 to TRBJ2-5. Germline CDR1 PRHDT, CDR2 FYEKMQ (reference sequence). The CDR3 length is 12 residues. The CDR3 loop is CASSLVGETQYF.